Below, one T cell receptor beta chain is given with its context. Antigen unknown. This record comes from a study of radiation and T cells in renal cell carcinoma. Regarding the study as a whole: Pretreatment tumor biopsies were lacking, so baseline clonotypes are unknown. Top tumor clonotypes rose in blood 2 weeks post-radiation, then contracted.

TCRdb keeps only in-frame clones here, not all; method: immunoSEQ multiplex PCR. The table lists some 150,000 clones, less than 85% of them singletons, with roughly 25% in the top ten. The V end lost 5 bases, the J end lost 0 bases, and 14 bases lay between the germline ends. CDR1 and CDR2 from the germline V gene are LNHDA and SQIVND (reference sequence). The CDR3 covers 15 residues. Time point in this sample: baseline pretreatment blood. Treatment defined: 15 Gy SBRT to primary tumor, nephrectomy 4 weeks later. This receptor was obtained from a woman in her 50s with renal cell carcinoma. The input for sequencing was blood, taken from a patient whose treatment included radiotherapy and nephrectomy. This chain uses TRBV19 with TRBJ2-7; D may match TRBD1 or TRBD2 (6 bases each). The DNA for the CDR3 is TGTGCCAGTAGTCTTCAGGGGAGGAGCTCCTACGAGCAGTACTTC. Its translation: CASSLQGRSSYEQYF.